The entry below describes one TCR beta chain. Its antigen is unidentified. The V end was cut by 5 bases, the J end by 4 bases, with 7 bases between. The CDR3 extends over 12 amino acids. CDR1 SGHAT and CDR2 FQNNGV come from the germline V gene. The sample is drawn from a study of CD4 T cells in relation to SARS-CoV-2 and coronaviruses. The study, taken as a whole, reports: About 65% of donors had memory CD4+ clonotypes crossrecognizing SARS-CoV-2 and common cold coronavirus spike.

This table comes from immunoSEQ multiplex PCR, and its TCRdb copy is limited to in-frame clones, with some not included. The sample yields 30,000 to 45,000 clones, around 80% seen once. This receptor was taken from an adult with COVID-19. The sequencing sample was made of memory CD4+ T cells from PBMCs, cultured in vitro. The chain uses TRBV11-2 and TRBJ2-3, with D unresolved. The CDR3 reads CASSQAADTQYF. DNA of the CDR3: TGTGCCAGCAGCCAGGCGGCAGATACGCAGTATTTT.